This T cell receptor (beta chain) was identified in a study of T cell clonality in common variable immunodeficiency. Sequenced by immunoSEQ multiplex PCR; TCRdb stores in-frame clones only, minus some. The counts give around 47,000 clones, none of them seen only once; more than 2% is held by the top ten. This clone was seen at least ten times. The DNA ends 3 residues before the CDR3 does, and the rest of the CDR3 is filled in from the germline J gene. There are 14 residues in the CDR3. CDR1 and CDR2 from the germline V gene are MNHNS and SASEGT. V gave up 3 bases and J gave up 1 base, with 9 bases separating them.

Input material: peripheral blood mononuclear cells. The rearrangement links TRBV6-1 to TRBJ2-5; D gene unclear. The receptor was isolated from a person aged 18 to 70 in good health. CDR3 sequence reads: CASSDTQFQETQYF. The sequenced part of the CDR3 DNA is TGTGCCAGCAGTGATACCCAGTTCCAAGAGACC.